What follows is one T cell receptor beta chain and its context. No antigen is known for it. Within one base of it there is no much larger clone, and no base qualities were kept. This record comes from a study of T cell changes during pregnancy in multiple sclerosis (dated by TCRdb to about 2019). Broadly, across the study: Changes in the T cell repertoire over the course of pregnancy were examined in this study in women with multiple sclerosis.

There are 16 amino acids in the CDR3, from cysteine to phenylalanine inclusive. The only DNA kept is the CDR3, 48 bases in frame from the first base. Preparation of the library involved the immunoSEQ multiplex PCR assay. TCRdb limited this immuneACCESS table to in-frame rearrangements with V and J called. A share of clones is missing; checked studies link under half to unresolved V genes, and the rest is unexplained. This sample comprises about 25,000 clones, around nine tenths of them detected only once. The ten largest account for 10% to 15% of the sample. This chain joins TRBV21-1 to TRBJ2-3; the table's D call, TRBD1, has no DNA check behind it. TRBV21-1 is classified as a pseudogene. The TCR originated in a female donor in good health, enrolled as a control in a pregnancy study. The sample here was CD8+ T cells from peripheral blood mononuclear cells, taken in the first trimester of pregnancy. For the CDR3, the sequence is CASSKGWGPSTDTQYF. The sequenced DNA is TGTGCCAGCAGCAAAGGATGGGGGCCGAGCACAGATACGCAGTATTTT.